The entry below gives a single T cell receptor (beta chain) sequence along with its context. What it binds is not known. The data belong to a study of early stage breast cancer tumors. Study-level information: Among some twelve ER+/PR+/HER2- tumors, eight were ductal, four lobular. Samples were sequenced at 9 to 10-fold average coverage.

Findings and limits, study-wide: Most shared enriched TCRB sequences were commonly generated ones. Tumor and normal breast were distinguished via blood comparison in about 85% of the 16 patients.

This table comes from immunoSEQ multiplex PCR, and its TCRdb copy is limited to in-frame clones, with some not included. The profile shows fewer than 75,000 clones, 70% to 80% of them singletons. Per germline, CDR1 SGHDT and CDR2 YYEEEE. V was pared by 4 bases and J by 9 bases, with 20 bases between. The CDR3 consists of 15 residues. Sequenced: blood. The rearrangement links TRBV5-6 to TRBJ2-1, with D tentatively TRBD2 (6 bases). This TCR was sampled from a person aged 30 to 40 with breast cancer. The chain's CDR3 is CASSPTSLIYGEQFF. CDR3 coding DNA: TGTGCCAGCAGCCCCACTAGCTTAATATACGGTGAGCAGTTCTTC.